A selection of T cell receptor beta chains follows, all from one sample in a study of control samples from healthy donors and cancer patients. Here immunoSEQ multiplex PCR was the method, and the copy in TCRdb shows in-frame clones only, minus some. The sample comprises 150,000 to 200,000 clones, around 95% of which are singletons, and under 8.5% rests with the top ten. Sample: blood. The source is a middle-aged woman in good health. The CDR3 runs from the conserved cysteine through the conserved F or W. The D gene is left open where the match is weak. A row's size may be missing; if present it is once, few, many or a size class.

v_gene	abundance	d_gene	j_gene	CDR3nt	CDR3aa
TRBV11-2	once	.	TRBJ2-1	TGTGCCAGCACCGTCAGGGGCCCGAGTTGGAGGAATGAGCAGTTCTTC	CASTVRGPSWRNEQFF
TRBV5-8	.	.	TRBJ1-5	TGTGCCAGCAGCTCTGGACAGAACAATCAGCCCCAGCATTTT	CASSSGQNNQPQHF
TRBV9	.	TRBD1	TRBJ2-1	TGTGCCAGCAGCGAGGGACAGGGTGGTGAGCAGTTCTTC	CASSEGQGGEQFF
TRBV7-8	.	.	TRBJ1-3	TGTGCCAGCAGCTTAGGAGGGGGTCTGAACGGAAACACCATATATTTT	CASSLGGGLNGNTIYF
TRBV7-2	.	TRBD2	TRBJ2-1	TGTGCCAGCAGCTCCGAGCTAGCGGGAGTTCGCAATGAGCAGTTCTTC	CASSSELAGVRNEQFF
TRBV11-2	.	.	TRBJ2-7	TGTGCCAGCAGCTTAGCCGGGACCCTCTACGAGCAGTACTTC	CASSLAGTLYEQYF
TRBV6-2/TRBV6-3	.	TRBD2	TRBJ2-7	TGTGCCAGCAGTTACGGGACTAGCGGGTTTGAGCAGTACTTC	CASSYGTSGFEQYF
TRBV7-9	.	.	TRBJ2-3	TGTGCCAGCAGCTTATCACAGGGTCGCACAGATACGCAGTATTTT	CASSLSQGRTDTQYF
TRBV29-1	once	.	TRBJ2-6	TGCAGCGCTGGACAGAGCCTCTCTGGGGCCAACGTCCTGACTTTC	CSAGQSLSGANVLTF
TRBV6-5	.	.	TRBJ1-3	TGTGCCAGCAGTCGGGACACGTTCTCTGGAAACACCATATATTTT	CASSRDTFSGNTIYF
TRBV5-1	.	.	TRBJ1-2	TGCGCCAGCAGCTTGGGCGACCGGTCCCTGGCTGCTAACTATGGCTACACCTTC	CASSLGDRSLAANYGYTF
TRBV12-3/TRBV12-4	.	.	TRBJ1-2	TGTGCCAGCAGTTTTTTAGGGAATGGCTACACCTTC	CASSFLGNGYTF
TRBV30	.	.	TRBJ1-1	TGTGCCTGGAGTTTTGGCAGGGGCACTGAAGCTTTCTTT	CAWSFGRGTEAFF
TRBV7-8	.	TRBD2	TRBJ2-3	TGTGCCAGCAGCTTAGAGGCGGGAGGTAGCACAGATACGCAGTATTTT	CASSLEAGGSTDTQYF
TRBV4-2	.	.	TRBJ2-7	TGTGCCAGCAGCCAAGAATTTAGGGGGGCTCTGGGCGAGCAGTACTTC	CASSQEFRGALGEQYF
TRBV19	.	.	TRBJ2-3	TGTGCCAGTAGTCCGCGCTCCGGGACTGTTAGCACAGATACGCAGTATTTT	CASSPRSGTVSTDTQYF
TRBV5-6	.	TRBD1	TRBJ1-1	TGTGCCAGCAGCTGGGGGACAGGGGGTGACACTGAAGCTTTCTTT	CASSWGTGGDTEAFF
TRBV11-2	.	.	TRBJ1-2	TGTGCCAGCAGCATTAATTCTCAGGCCCTACTGACTAACTATGGCTACACCTTC	CASSINSQALLTNYGYTF